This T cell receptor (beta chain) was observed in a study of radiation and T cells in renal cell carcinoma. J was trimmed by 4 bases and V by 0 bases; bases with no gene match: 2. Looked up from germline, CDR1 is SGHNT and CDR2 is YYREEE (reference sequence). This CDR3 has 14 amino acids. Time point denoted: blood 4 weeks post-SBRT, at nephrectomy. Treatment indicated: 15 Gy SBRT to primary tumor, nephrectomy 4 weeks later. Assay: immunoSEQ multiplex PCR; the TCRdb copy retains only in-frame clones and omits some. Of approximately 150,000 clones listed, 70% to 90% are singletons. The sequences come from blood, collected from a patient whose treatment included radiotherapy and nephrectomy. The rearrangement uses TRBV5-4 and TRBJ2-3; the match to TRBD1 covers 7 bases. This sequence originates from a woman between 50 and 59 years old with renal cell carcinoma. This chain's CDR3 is CASSLGQGADTQYF. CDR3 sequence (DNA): TGTGCCAGCAGCTTGGGGCAGGGGGCAGATACGCAGTATTTT.